A selection of T cell receptor beta chains follows, all from one sample in a study of shared clonotypes between healthy human individuals. The repertoire was sequenced with immunoSEQ multiplex PCR; TCRdb's copy has only in-frame clones and lacks some. The sample comprises around 1,900,000 clones, approximately 92% of which are singletons, and 1.5% to 2% rests with the top ten. Sequencing was performed on naive CD8+ T cells from PBMCs. Receptors were obtained from a man aged 18 to 29 in good health. Some clones in this sample may be carry-over from other donors' samples. CDR3s include the opening cysteine and the closing phenylalanine or tryptophan.

v_gene: TRBV4-3
j_gene: TRBJ2-1
CDR3aa: CASSQGTGGSRNEQFF

v_gene: TRBV28
j_gene: TRBJ1-2
CDR3aa: CASSLTRAPPEVYGYTF

v_gene: TRBV5-1
j_gene: TRBJ2-1
CDR3aa: CASRLTGLADTNEQFF

v_gene: TRBV28
j_gene: TRBJ2-7
CDR3aa: CASSFVYAANEQYF

v_gene: TRBV7-6
j_gene: TRBJ2-7
CDR3aa: CASSSRPGLGAYEQYF

v_gene: TRBV18
j_gene: TRBJ2-3
CDR3aa: CASSPGTAYSDTQYF

v_gene: TRBV13
j_gene: TRBJ2-2
CDR3aa: CASSLPGATTNTGELFF

v_gene: TRBV9
j_gene: TRBJ2-1
CDR3aa: CASSVNNEQFF

v_gene: TRBV18
j_gene: TRBJ2-7
CDR3aa: CASSPGSGAHEQYF

v_gene: TRBV5-1
j_gene: TRBJ1-2
CDR3aa: CASSSGQAIYGYTF

v_gene: TRBV19
j_gene: TRBJ1-1
CDR3aa: CASSMFGSNTEAFF

v_gene: TRBV7-9
j_gene: TRBJ2-3
CDR3aa: CASSPPRGGSPADTQYF

v_gene: TRBV4-2
j_gene: TRBJ1-2
CDR3aa: CASSQDPKGVVSRGYTF

v_gene: TRBV5-6
j_gene: TRBJ2-2
CDR3aa: CASSFGSTGELFF

v_gene: TRBV12-1
j_gene: TRBJ1-2
CDR3aa: CASRPRAGESSGGDGYTF

v_gene: TRBV13
j_gene: TRBJ2-2
CDR3aa: CASSSYQPEELFF

v_gene: TRBV5-1
j_gene: TRBJ2-3
CDR3aa: CASSLGNSGTPGADTQYF

v_gene: TRBV9
j_gene: TRBJ2-2
CDR3aa: CASSTRAGELFF

v_gene: TRBV7-9
j_gene: TRBJ2-1
CDR3aa: CASSPVGRHYNEQFF

v_gene: TRBV5-4
j_gene: TRBJ2-7
CDR3aa: CASSLLRGSGLGSMGEQYF

v_gene: TRBV27
j_gene: TRBJ2-3
CDR3aa: CASSLTSPTDTQYF

v_gene: TRBV9
j_gene: TRBJ1-1
CDR3aa: CASSEGGVTEAFF

v_gene: TRBV15
j_gene: TRBJ1-2
CDR3aa: CATSREGDSRYGYTF

v_gene: TRBV7-8
j_gene: TRBJ2-5
CDR3aa: CASSGPDRGEETQYF

v_gene: TRBV29-1
j_gene: TRBJ2-1
CDR3aa: CSVEFRANEQFF

v_gene: TRBV25-1
j_gene: TRBJ1-2
CDR3aa: CASSTRSGYGYTF

v_gene: TRBV6-1
j_gene: TRBJ1-2
CDR3aa: CASSERAPGGYTF

v_gene: TRBV28
j_gene: TRBJ2-6
CDR3aa: CASSPLPGNSEGANVLTF

v_gene: TRBV28
j_gene: TRBJ2-7
CDR3aa: CASSSPRLAGGVGQYF

v_gene: TRBV7-9
j_gene: TRBJ1-6
CDR3aa: CASSLSPAYNSPLHF

v_gene: TRBV5-4
j_gene: TRBJ1-6
CDR3aa: CASSLEIGGFVSPLHF

v_gene: TRBV19
j_gene: TRBJ2-3
CDR3aa: CASSLTPWMENTQYF

v_gene: TRBV2
j_gene: TRBJ2-7
CDR3aa: CASSVPSGSVASYEQYF

v_gene: TRBV9
j_gene: TRBJ2-1
CDR3aa: CASSPRTSFYEQFF

v_gene: TRBV28
j_gene: TRBJ2-7
CDR3aa: CASSFNLPLAGVGSYEQYF

v_gene: TRBV11-2
j_gene: TRBJ1-2
CDR3aa: CASSLVLGQGYGYTF

v_gene: TRBV27
j_gene: TRBJ2-1
CDR3aa: CASSLTGTSNEQFF

v_gene: TRBV28
j_gene: TRBJ1-5
CDR3aa: CASRFGGASNQPQHF

v_gene: TRBV5-1
j_gene: TRBJ2-1
CDR3aa: CASSLSPSGDLWNEQFF

v_gene: TRBV13
j_gene: TRBJ2-5
CDR3aa: CASSLGDRGEQETQYF